The clone carrying this TCR beta chain was found a few times. As yet, its antigen is unknown. Documented time point: cycle 4 day 1 (C4D1), after less than 7 weeks of nivolumab. With no exception, relapse followed autologous stem cell transplantation in all patients, and brentuximab vedotin exposure varied. Classifying best responses yielded complete response, partial response or progressive disease. Some clones are missing from TCRdb's copy, which holds only in-frame ones; the method was immunoSEQ multiplex PCR. The table has roughly 100,000 clones, around 90% seen once. This specimen belongs to a study of PD-1 blockade in classical Hodgkin lymphoma. Broader study findings: There remain no defined causes for the repertoire differences, which possibly reflect disease activity or prior therapy. Complete responders matched newly diagnosed patients in baseline diversity. With CD4+ cells, TCR diversity rose significantly by C4D1, but not with CD8+ cells.

Germline CDR1 and CDR2: SGHNT and YYREEE (reference sequence). The CDR3 spans 13 residues. V shed 4 bases and J shed 3 bases, with 11 bases lying between them. V usage is TRBV5-4 and J usage is TRBJ2-7; the D is unclear. Sequencing was performed on peripheral blood mononuclear cells (PBMCs), taken before the fourth cycle of nivolumab. The TCR sequence derives from a human donor with classical Hodgkin lymphoma. CDR3 sequence (DNA): TGTGCCAGCAGCCTAGACTCCCTCTACGAGCAGTACTTC. Translating it yields CASSLDSLYEQYF.